This TCR beta chain was retrieved from a study of shared clonotypes between healthy human individuals. TCRdb's copy holds only in-frame clones and misses some; the assay was immunoSEQ multiplex PCR. Of approximately 2.1 million clones in the sample, approximately 93% were seen once. Germline loops: CDR1 SNHLY, CDR2 FYNNEI. There are 14 residues in the CDR3. The trim removed 4 bases at V and 2 bases at J, leaving 3 bases unmatched. The clonotype originates from a man between 18 and 35 years old in good health. Some clones in this sample may be carry-over from other donors' samples. Sequenced: naive CD4+ T cells from PBMCs. Documented subset: CD45RA+ positively selected. The V gene is TRBV2, the J gene TRBJ2-7; 9 bases are a match to TRBD2. CDR3 sequence (DNA): TGTGCCAGCAGTGGACTAGCGGTGACCTACGAGCAGTACTTC. It specifies CASSGLAVTYEQYF. Drawing the rest from reference TRBV2 and TRBJ2-7, the complete variable domain is EPEVTQTPSHQVTQMGQEVILRCVPISNHLYFYWYRQILGQKVEFLVSFYNNEISEKSEIFDDQFSVERPDGSNFTLKIRSTKLEDSAMYFCASSGLAVTYEQYFGPGTRLTVT.